The 14 T cell receptor beta chains listed next were all sequenced from one sample in a study of T cells in Graves' hyperthyroidism and ophthalmopathy. The source material, RNA transcripts, was used to amplify TCR beta CDR3 regions. TCR CDR3 regions were first amplified by RT-PCR with HTBI primers. TCRdb independently ran MiXCR on the multiplex PCR reads; one entry per CDR3 protein. The data show around 520,000 distinct CDR3 sequences, less than 25% seen once. The sequenced material came from blood. The receptors stem from a woman aged 30 to 39 with Graves' ophthalmopathy.

This clonotype appeared many times. The chain has TRBV20-1 and TRBJ2-5, with D perhaps TRBD1 or TRBD2 (6 bases each). V was clipped by 0 bases and J by 0 bases, with 14 bases between them. The CDR3 sequence is 16 residues long. Germline V gives CDR1 DFQATT, CDR2 SNEGSKA (reference sequence). The CDR3 DNA is TGCAGTGCTAGAGACCAGGAGGGGGTAAACCAAGAGACCCAGTACTTC. It codes for CSARDQEGVNQETQYF.

The chain joins TRBV7-9 to TRBJ1-1; 9 nucleotides agree with TRBD1. The germline V gene encodes CDR1 SEHNR and CDR2 FQNEAQ (reference sequence). The CDR3 length is 14 residues. Germline trimming cut 3 bases from V and 5 bases from J; bases unmatched to any gene: 4. The CDR3 sequence is CASSFDRGETEAFF. DNA of the CDR3: TGTGCCAGCAGCTTCGACAGGGGGGAAACTGAAGCTTTCTTT. The full variable domain, its missing parts supplied by reference TRBV7-9 and TRBJ1-1, is DTGVSQNPRHKITKRGQNVTFRCDPISEHNRLYWYRQTLGQGPEFLTYFQNEAQLEKSRLLSDRFSAERPKGSFSTLEIQRTEQGDSAMYLCASSFDRGETEAFFGQGTRLTVV.

V gene TRBV28 combines with J gene TRBJ1-2; 8 bases are shared with TRBD1. V shed 8 bases, J shed 4 bases, and the junction held 12 bases outside the gene matches. Per the germline V gene, CDR1 is MDHEN and CDR2 is SYDVKM. The CDR3 has 15 residues. The CDR3 nucleotides are TGTGCCAGCTTCTACCGAGTAACAGGGGGCTATGGCTACACCTTC. Translation: CASFYRVTGGYGYTF.

This clonotype has just a few counts. This rearrangement joins TRBV2 to TRBJ2-5, with TRBD2 as a possible D gene (6 bases). Germline V CDR1 and CDR2: SNHLY, FYNNEI. This CDR3 is built from 15 residues. The V and J ends lost 2 bases and 2 bases respectively, with 12 bases between them. The CDR3 loop reads CASSERLRGQETQYF. Here the CDR3 DNA reads TGTGCCAGCAGTGAAAGGTTGCGGGGACAAGAGACCCAGTACTTC.

This chain links TRBV15 with TRBJ1-5, with D hard to call. The CDR3 extends over 15 amino acids. Germline assignment: CDR1 LNHNV and CDR2 YYDKDF (reference sequence). The V and J ends lost 2 bases and 0 bases respectively, with 8 bases between them. The CDR3 DNA follows: TGTGCCACCAGCAGATACCGGGATAGCAATCAGCCCCAGCATTTT. It yields the protein CATSRYRDSNQPQHF.

This clonotype was counted many times. The V gene is TRBV2, the J gene TRBJ2-2; maybe TRBD2 (6 bases). The CDR3 is made up of 14 amino acids. The ends were cut back, 8 bases at V and 5 bases at J, with 15 bases in the middle. Per the germline V gene, CDR1 is SNHLY and CDR2 is FYNNEI. The CDR3 nucleotides read TGTGCCAGCCGTGGGGGACTTTGGACCGGGGAGCTGTTTTTT. Amino acid sequence: CASRGGLWTGELFF.

This clonotype was observed many times. The chain is built from TRBV7-9 and TRBJ1-2; D not resolved. V was cut by 4 bases and J by 8 bases, with 14 bases left in between. The CDR3 sequence is 13 residues long. Germline CDR1 SEHNR, CDR2 FQNEAQ (reference sequence). The CDR3 here is CASSSLEKEGYTF. The CDR3 region has the DNA TGTGCCAGCAGCTCCCTCGAGAAAGAAGGCTACACCTTC.

This clonotype was counted many times. The J gene is TRBJ1-1, the V gene TRBV20-1; D unresolved. The germline V gene has CDR1 DFQATT and CDR2 SNEGSKA (reference sequence). Trimming took off 3 bases at V and 0 bases at J, with 8 bases between the two ends. This CDR3 spans 13 amino acids. The CDR3 reads CSARREMNTEAFF. In nucleotides, the CDR3 is TGCAGTGCTAGGAGAGAGATGAACACTGAAGCTTTCTTT.

This clonotype was observed a single time. The chain couples TRBV9 to TRBJ2-1; 9 bases are shared with TRBD2. The germline gives CDR1 SGDLS, CDR2 YYNGEE. J was trimmed by 5 bases and V by 6 bases; bases with no gene match: 9. This CDR3 region has 15 residues. The CDR3: CASTMTSGDDNEQFF. The CDR3 region has the DNA TGTGCCAGCACCATGACTAGCGGAGATGACAATGAGCAGTTCTTC. The entire variable domain, with the rest obtained from reference TRBV9 and TRBJ2-1, is as follows: DSGVTQTPKHLITATGQRVTLRCSPRSGDLSVYWYQQSLDQGLQFLIQYYNGEERAKGNILERFSAQQFPDLHSELNLSSLELGDSALYFCASTMTSGDDNEQFFGPGTRLTVL.

The J gene is TRBJ2-2, the V gene TRBV20-1; tentatively, D is TRBD2 (5 bases). Trimming stripped 5 bases from V and 7 bases from J, with 11 bases between. The CDR3 covers 12 residues. Germline CDR1 and CDR2: DFQATT and SNEGSKA (reference sequence). The CDR3 loop is CSAGGRVGELFF. The CDR3, as DNA: TGCAGTGCTGGAGGACGAGTCGGGGAGCTGTTTTTT.

In the case of this clonotype: A much larger clone differs by one base, so this may be a read error. Likely a read error: the CDR3 ends without its conserved phenylalanine or tryptophan. This chain joins TRBV19 and TRBJ2-3; D is unresolved. Per germline, CDR1 LNHDA and CDR2 SQIVND (reference sequence). The CDR3 spans 13 residues. Trimming removed 6 bases at V and 0 bases at J, with 7 bases between. CDR3 region: CASSVLSTDTQYL. Here the CDR3 DNA reads TGTGCCAGTAGCGTTCTGAGCACAGATACGCAGTATTTG.

The chain combines TRBV29-1 with TRBJ1-2, with D maybe TRBD1 (6 bases). Germline-derived CDR1 and CDR2 are SQVTM and ANQGSEA. V was shortened by 6 bases and J by 2 bases, with 13 bases between the two germline ends. The CDR3 loop spans 13 amino acids. This CDR3 reads CSVRLQGNYGYTF. In DNA form, the CDR3 reads TGCAGCGTCCGTCTACAGGGAAACTATGGCTACACCTTC.

This clonotype came up many times. V gene TRBV5-8 combines with J gene TRBJ2-5; TRBD2 agrees at 9 bases. Losses at the gene ends were 1 base for V and 2 bases for J; bases not matched to a gene: 3. The CDR3 is 15 amino acids. Germline CDR1 is SGHTS and CDR2 is YDEGEE. This CDR3 reads CASSLFSGGQETQYF. DNA for the CDR3: TGTGCCAGCAGCTTGTTTAGCGGGGGACAAGAGACCCAGTACTTC.

The J gene is TRBJ2-5, the V gene TRBV7-2; TRBD1 agrees at 7 bases. After removal of 5 bases from V and 4 bases from J, the junction contained 4 bases not matched to a gene. From germline, CDR1 is SGHTA and CDR2 FQGNSA. This CDR3 spans 13 amino acids. CDR3: CASSPDRSETQYF. The DNA of the CDR3 is TGTGCCAGCAGCCCGGACAGGTCAGAGACCCAGTACTTC.